This T cell receptor beta chain was sequenced for a study of CD4 T cells in relation to SARS-CoV-2 and coronaviruses. Unexposed donor CD4+ T cells date from about 2011-2019, before the COVID-19 pandemic. After about 10 days of culture, CD4+ T cells were isolated. Of note for this clone: What it binds is not known.

Here immunoSEQ multiplex PCR was the method, and the copy in TCRdb shows in-frame clones only, minus some. The sample yields tens of thousands of clones, 75% seen once. The sequence was obtained from a human donor in good health. The sample taken for sequencing was CD4+ T cells from PBMCs, cultured in vitro.

CDR3 sequence reads: CASSLDGADYGYTF. In nucleotides, the CDR3 is TGCGCCAGCAGCTTGGATGGGGCTGACTATGGCTACACCTTC. V usage is TRBV5-1 and J usage is TRBJ1-2; D possibly corresponds to TRBD1 (5 bases). The V end was cut by 0 bases, the J end by 3 bases, with 9 bases between. Germline values: CDR1 SGHRS, CDR2 YFSETQ. CDR3 size: 14 residues.